These T cell receptor beta chains were read from a single sample in a study of chemoradiotherapy in HPV16-positive cancers. This table comes from immunoSEQ multiplex PCR, and its TCRdb copy is limited to in-frame clones, with some not included. The sample has 10,000 to 15,000 clones; roughly three quarters are singletons. This specimen was collected from a patient who underwent chemoradiotherapy. These TCRs come from a human donor with HPV-associated anogenital cancer. CDR3s include the opening cysteine and the closing phenylalanine or tryptophan. D genes are given only for firm matches. Size values are once, few and many counts, or a class for expanded clones, and some rows have none.

V gene	D gene	J gene	clone size	CDR3 protein	CDR3 DNA
TRBV11-1	NA	TRBJ1-1	NA	CASSFPRTKQDLNTEAFF	TGTGCCAGCAGCTTCCCGAGGACAAAACAAGATCTGAACACTGAAGCTTTCTTT
TRBV2	NA	TRBJ1-1	once	CASSEATLGPQTEAFF	TGTGCCAGCAGTGAAGCTACCTTGGGTCCTCAGACTGAAGCTTTCTTT
TRBV29-1	NA	TRBJ2-7	NA	CSVGGGSYEQYF	TGCAGCGTTGGGGGCGGCTCCTACGAGCAGTACTTC
TRBV7-7	NA	TRBJ2-1	NA	CASSRYDGGSDNEQFF	TGTGCTAGCAGCCGATATGATGGGGGGTCCGACAATGAGCAGTTCTTC
TRBV7-9	NA	TRBJ2-5	NA	CASSLADSRGGTQYF	TGTGCCAGCAGCTTAGCGGACAGTCGAGGCGGGACCCAGTACTTC
TRBV5-6	TRBD1	TRBJ1-4	NA	CASRQGAREKLFF	TGTGCCAGCAGACAGGGGGCGCGTGAAAAACTGTTTTTT
TRBV27	NA	TRBJ2-7	NA	CASSFWYIRGKREQYF	TGTGCCAGCAGTTTTTGGTACATCAGGGGAAAGCGCGAGCAGTACTTC
TRBV2	NA	TRBJ2-3	NA	CASSLGLVTDTQYF	TGTGCCAGCAGTCTGGGGCTAGTAACAGATACGCAGTATTTT
TRBV9	NA	TRBJ2-3	NA	CASSVGLGLGDTQYF	TGTGCCAGCAGCGTCGGGTTGGGGCTCGGAGATACGCAGTATTTT
TRBV11-2	NA	TRBJ1-4	NA	CASSSRAEKLFF	TGTGCCAGCAGCTCGCGAGCTGAAAAACTGTTTTTT
TRBV29-1	TRBD1	TRBJ1-3	once	CSAEGAESGNTIYF	TGCAGCGCCGAGGGGGCCGAGTCTGGAAACACCATATATTTT
TRBV28	TRBD1	TRBJ1-1	once	CASSFGQGGVNTEAFF	TGTGCCAGCAGTTTTGGTCAGGGGGGCGTGAACACTGAAGCTTTCTTT
TRBV27	NA	TRBJ2-3	NA	CASSLFLRGADTQYF	TGTGCCAGCAGTTTATTTCTCCGAGGGGCAGATACGCAGTATTTT
TRBV6-1	NA	TRBJ1-2	NA	CASSEDGVPLYGYTF	TGTGCCAGCAGTGAAGATGGGGTCCCCCTCTATGGCTACACCTTC
TRBV10-2	NA	TRBJ1-1	few	CASSGTQGEAFF	TGCGCCAGCAGTGGCACCCAAGGAGAAGCTTTCTTT
TRBV5-4	TRBD1	TRBJ2-7	NA	CASSLADRGQIEQYF	TGTGCCAGCAGCTTGGCCGACAGGGGGCAAATCGAGCAGTACTTC
TRBV5-4	NA	TRBJ1-2	few	CASSLETDNYGYTF	TGTGCCAGCAGCTTGGAGACAGATAACTATGGCTACACCTTC
TRBV5-4	NA	TRBJ1-1	NA	CASRNEGVSGEAFF	TGTGCCAGCAGAAATGAGGGGGTTTCGGGTGAAGCTTTCTTT
TRBV28	TRBD2	TRBJ2-2	few	CASSLWRLAGGPGELFF	TGTGCCAGCAGTTTATGGAGACTAGCGGGGGGGCCCGGGGAGCTGTTTTTT
TRBV2	NA	TRBJ2-7	NA	CASSDSGGAEQYF	TGTGCCAGCAGTGATAGCGGTGGTGCCGAGCAGTACTTC
TRBV29-1	TRBD1	TRBJ2-2	few	CSVTTGDTGELFF	TGCAGCGTCACCACAGGGGACACCGGGGAGCTGTTTTTT
TRBV6-1	NA	TRBJ1-2	NA	CASTATGTNYGYTF	TGTGCCAGCACGGCCACGGGAACTAACTATGGCTACACCTTC
TRBV7-9	NA	TRBJ2-7	NA	CASRGANEQYF	TGTGCCAGCAGAGGGGCGAACGAGCAGTACTTC
TRBV19	NA	TRBJ1-5	NA	CASNTGTDSNQPQHF	TGTGCCAGTAACACCGGGACGGATAGCAATCAGCCCCAGCATTTT
TRBV30	NA	TRBJ2-7	NA	CAWSSMGYEQYF	TGTGCCTGGAGTAGTATGGGGTACGAGCAGTACTTC
TRBV2	NA	TRBJ2-7	NA	CASNIPGQGGYYEQYF	TGTGCCAGCAATATTCCGGGCCAGGGAGGATACTACGAGCAGTACTTC
TRBV30	NA	TRBJ1-5	few	CAVGDQPQHF	TGTGCCGTAGGGGATCAGCCCCAGCATTTT
TRBV5-1	TRBD2	TRBJ2-3	NA	CASRFTGGITDTQYF	TGCGCCAGCAGGTTTACGGGGGGGATCACAGATACGCAGTATTTT
TRBV5-4	TRBD1	TRBJ1-2	few	CASSRTGGVGYTF	TGTGCCAGCAGCCGGACAGGGGGCGTTGGCTACACCTTC
TRBV18	NA	TRBJ1-2	NA	CASSINRDDYGYTF	TGTGCCAGCTCAATTAACAGGGACGACTATGGCTACACCTTC
TRBV7-2	NA	TRBJ2-2	NA	CAGQWGIETGELFF	TGTGCCGGTCAATGGGGCATAGAGACCGGGGAGCTGTTTTTT
TRBV30	NA	TRBJ1-2	NA	CAWSVSGTDGYTF	TGTGCCTGGAGTGTATCGGGTACGGATGGCTACACCTTC
TRBV9	NA	TRBJ1-5	NA	CASSVSSNQPQHF	TGTGCCAGCAGCGTAAGTAGCAATCAGCCCCAGCATTTT
TRBV4-1	NA	TRBJ1-5	NA	CASSPEHLYSNQPQHF	TGCGCCAGCAGCCCAGAACATCTATATAGCAATCAGCCCCAGCATTTT
TRBV7-9	TRBD1	TRBJ2-5	NA	CASSHRGSKETQYF	TGTGCCAGCAGCCACAGGGGGAGTAAAGAGACCCAGTACTTC
TRBV6-1	TRBD2	TRBJ2-1	NA	CASSASRGATSYSYNEQFF	TGTGCCAGCAGTGCTTCGCGGGGGGCAACCTCCTACTCCTACAATGAGCAGTTCTTC
TRBV7-3	NA	TRBJ1-1	NA	CASSLTPAENTEAFF	TGTGCCAGCAGCTTAACGCCGGCAGAGAACACTGAAGCTTTCTTT
TRBV13	NA	TRBJ2-3	NA	CASSLGIGGDTQYF	TGTGCCAGCAGCTTAGGAATAGGTGGAGATACGCAGTATTTT
TRBV5-1	NA	TRBJ2-3	few	CASSLKAEADTQYF	TGCGCCAGCAGCTTAAAGGCAGAGGCAGATACGCAGTATTTT
TRBV19	NA	TRBJ1-2	NA	CASKGGFQLRGYTF	TGTGCCAGTAAGGGGGGGTTTCAGCTTCGGGGCTACACCTTC
TRBV6-1	NA	TRBJ1-2	NA	CASTGGGYTF	TGTGCCAGCACCGGGGGTGGCTACACCTTC
TRBV7-4	TRBD1	TRBJ1-5	NA	CASSSRGTGGNQPQHF	TGTGCCAGCAGCTCGAGGGGAACAGGGGGCAATCAGCCCCAGCATTTT
TRBV19	TRBD1	TRBJ1-2	NA	CASSIERDRIFGGYTF	TGTGCCAGTAGTATAGAACGGGACAGAATCTTTGGGGGCTACACCTTC